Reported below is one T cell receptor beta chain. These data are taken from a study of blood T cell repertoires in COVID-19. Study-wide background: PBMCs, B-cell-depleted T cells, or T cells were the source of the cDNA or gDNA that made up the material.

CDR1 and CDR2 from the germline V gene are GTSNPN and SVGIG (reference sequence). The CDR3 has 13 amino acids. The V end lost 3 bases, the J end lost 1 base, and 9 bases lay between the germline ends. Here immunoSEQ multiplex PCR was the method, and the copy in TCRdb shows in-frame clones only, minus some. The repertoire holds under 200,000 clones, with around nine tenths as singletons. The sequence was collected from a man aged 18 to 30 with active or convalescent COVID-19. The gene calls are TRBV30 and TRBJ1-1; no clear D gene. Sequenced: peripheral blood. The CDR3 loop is CAWRIYSNTEAFF. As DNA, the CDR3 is TGTGCCTGGAGGATATACTCGAACACTGAAGCTTTCTTT. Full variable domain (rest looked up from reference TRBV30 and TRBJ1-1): SQTIHQWPATLVQPVGSPLSLECTVEGTSNPNLYWYRQAAGRGLQLLFYSVGIGQISSEVPQNLSASRPQDRQFILSSKKLLLSDSGFYLCAWRIYSNTEAFFGQGTRLTVV.